The clone carrying this T cell receptor beta chain was seen ten or more times. Its antigen is unidentified. The entry originates in a study of human T cells and chemical hapten exposure. On the study more broadly: There were weekly diphenylcyclopropenone doses to the scalp for patients throughout the approximately 24-week study.

Study-level findings and limits: TCRs whose frequency exceeded 1 in 1000 remained the same following DPC sensitization.

Specified time point: pre-sensitization, week 0. The treatment denotes: therapeutic diphenylcyclopropenone sensitization with weekly scalp DPC. TCRdb itself ran the RACE reads through MiXCR, one entry per CDR3 protein. In the table there are roughly 100,000 distinct CDR3 sequences, around 10% of which are singletons. Sequenced material: whole blood, taken in connection with sensitization to the hapten diphenylcyclopropenone (DPC). This clonotype was sampled from a woman in her thirties or forties with alopecia areata. Some clones in this sample may be carry-over from other donors' samples.

CDR3 loop: CSADSDYEQYF. Here the CDR3 DNA reads TGCAGCGCCGACAGTGACTACGAGCAGTACTTC. This rearrangement joins TRBV29-1 to TRBJ2-7; possibly TRBD1 for D (5 bases). The V gene lost 7 bases and the J gene lost 3 bases, with 10 bases spanning the gap. Germline V gene sequence: CDR1 SQVTM, CDR2 ANQGSEA. This CDR3 has 11 residues.